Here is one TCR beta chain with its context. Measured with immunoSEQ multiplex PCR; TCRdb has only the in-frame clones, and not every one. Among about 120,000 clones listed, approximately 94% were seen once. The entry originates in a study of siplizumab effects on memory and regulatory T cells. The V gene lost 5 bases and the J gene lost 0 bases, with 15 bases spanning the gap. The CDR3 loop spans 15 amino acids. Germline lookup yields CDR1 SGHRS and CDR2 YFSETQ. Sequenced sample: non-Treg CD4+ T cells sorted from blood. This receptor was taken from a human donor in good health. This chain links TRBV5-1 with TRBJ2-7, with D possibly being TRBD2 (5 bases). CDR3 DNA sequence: TGCGCCAGCAGTCTCAGAGGGAGTGGCTCCTACGAGCAGTACTTC. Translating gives CASSLRGSGSYEQYF.